The present entry profiles one T cell receptor (beta chain) with its context. The sample belongs to a study of early T cells in non-severe SARS-CoV-2 infection. The CDR3 spans 15 residues. Trimming stripped 7 bases from V and 1 base from J, with 14 bases between. Using its own MiXCR run on the 5' RACE reads, TCRdb lists one record per CDR3 protein. This sample yields tens of thousands of distinct CDR3 sequences, of which over 7% are seen a single time; 20% to 25% belongs to the top ten. Sequenced material: whole blood. The chain recombines TRBV12-3 or TRBV12-4 with TRBJ2-4, with D possibly being TRBD1 or TRBD2 (6 bases each). The sequence was obtained from an adult who was a healthcare worker with PCR-confirmed SARS-CoV-2 infection or an uninfected control (not recorded which). CDR3 residues: CASTEGGLAKNIQYF. CDR3 coding DNA: TGTGCCAGCACCGAGGGGGGTCTTGCCAAAAACATTCAGTACTTC.